The 18 T cell receptor beta chains in this list originate from one sample, sequenced in a study of breast tumors, draining lymph nodes, adjacent tissues. TCRdb used MiXCR to reprocess the multiplex PCR reads, holding one entry per CDR3 protein. The sample has approximately 300,000 distinct CDR3 sequences, 30% to 35% seen once. Breast cancer patients provided tissue from their axillary draining lymph nodes. Material for sequencing was axillary lymph node tissue. Receptor source: a female donor with breast cancer. Some clones in this sample may be carry-over from other donors' samples.

This clonotype was counted many times. The chain recombines TRBV7-2 with TRBJ2-7; tentatively, D is TRBD1 or TRBD2 (5 bases each). V dropped 0 bases and J dropped 3 bases, with 12 bases sitting between them. Germline CDR1 reads SGHTA; CDR2 reads FQGNSA. CDR3 length: 15 residues. The CDR3 loop reads CASSLAGGSNYEQYF. DNA for the CDR3: TGTGCCAGCAGCTTAGCTGGGGGATCGAACTACGAGCAGTACTTC.

The chain carries TRBV29-1 and TRBJ1-1, with no clear D. V lost 1 base, J lost 8 bases, and 11 bases lay in between. CDR3 length: 12 amino acids. CDR1 is SQVTM and CDR2 is ANQGSEA in the germline V gene. This CDR3 reads CSVEGRFREAFF. DNA for the CDR3: TGCAGCGTTGAAGGGAGATTCCGAGAAGCTTTCTTT. The full variable domain, its missing parts supplied by reference TRBV29-1 and TRBJ1-1, is SAVISQKPSRDICQRGTSLTIQCQVDSQVTMMFWYRQQPGQSLTLIATANQGSEATYESGFVIDKFPISRPNLTFSTLTVSNMSPEDSSIYLCSVEGRFREAFFGQGTRLTVV.

This clonotype was observed at least ten times. The chain uses TRBV13 and TRBJ1-3; possibly TRBD1 for D (6 bases). The germline CDR1 and CDR2 sequences are PRHDT and FYEKMQ (reference sequence). This CDR3 region has 15 residues. With 5 bases removed from V and 7 bases from J, the gap between germline ends came to 18 bases. The CDR3 sequence is CASSLLQGTRNTIYF. The DNA for the CDR3 is TGTGCCAGCAGCCTATTACAGGGAACTCGGAACACCATATATTTT.

This rearrangement joins TRBV18 to TRBJ1-6; possible D gene TRBD1, 6 bases. The V gene's germline CDR1 is KGHSH and CDR2 LQKENI. The CDR3 is 13 residues long. Trimming removed 2 bases at V and 10 bases at J, with 9 bases between. CDR3 residues: CASSPSGDSPLHF. The CDR3 DNA reads TGTGCCAGCTCACCATCAGGGGACTCACCCCTCCACTTT.

This clonotype was found a few times. This sequence joins TRBV19 and TRBJ1-2; 8 positions match TRBD1. Germline V lookup: CDR1 LNHDA, CDR2 SQIVND (reference sequence). The CDR3 runs to 18 residues. Germline trimming cut 7 bases from V and 5 bases from J; bases unmatched to any gene: 21. In DNA form, the CDR3 reads TGTGCCAGTACGGACCCCGGGACAGGAGCCAATCCTGTGTATGGCTACACCTTC. Encoded protein: CASTDPGTGANPVYGYTF. Combining the CDR3 with reference TRBV19 and TRBJ1-2 gives the whole variable domain DGGITQSPKYLFRKEGQNVTLSCEQNLNHDAMYWYRQDPGQGLRLIYYSQIVNDFQKGDIAEGYSVSREKKESFPLTVTSAQKNPTAFYLCASTDPGTGANPVYGYTFGSGTRLTVV.

This clonotype was recorded at least ten times. This chain links TRBV6-1 with TRBJ2-5; 10 nucleotides align to TRBD2. V lost 2 bases, J lost 1 base, and 1 base stayed unmatched. The CDR3 extends over 15 amino acids. From germline, CDR1 is MNHNS and CDR2 SASEGT. CDR3 sequence (DNA): TGTGCCAGCAGTGAAACTAGCGGGACCCAAGAGACCCAGTACTTC. Its protein is CASSETSGTQETQYF.

This clonotype was seen many times. The chain links TRBV20-1 to TRBJ2-1, with D unclear. Trimming stripped 4 bases from V and 4 bases from J, with 11 bases between. Germline loops: CDR1 DFQATT, CDR2 SNEGSKA (reference sequence). The CDR3 is 13 amino acids. CDR3 nucleotides: TGCAGTGCTACCTCGGTATCGTACAATGAGCAGTTCTTC. Protein sequence: CSATSVSYNEQFF.

This clonotype was detected many times. The rearrangement joins TRBV14 to TRBJ2-1; no clear D gene. The CDR3 totals 15 residues. The germline V gene has CDR1 SGHDN and CDR2 FVKESK. The V end lost 1 base, the J end lost 5 bases, and 12 bases lay between the germline ends. The CDR3 nucleotides read TGTGCCAGCAGCCAAGCGGTAGGCTCGGACAATGAGCAGTTCTTC. This codes for CASSQAVGSDNEQFF.

In its sample, this clonotype was seen many times. V gene TRBV10-3 combines with J gene TRBJ2-7, with 10 bases fitting TRBD2. The ends lost 5 bases at V and 7 bases at J; junction bases unmatched: 8. Germline-derived CDR1 and CDR2 are ENHRY and SYGVKD. The CDR3 has 14 amino acids. Here the CDR3 DNA reads TGTGCCATCAGTCATGGACTAGCGGACGGGGAGCAGTACTTC. It yields the protein CAISHGLADGEQYF.

The table lists this clonotype with many counts. This sequence joins TRBV27 and TRBJ2-5; 8 bases line up with TRBD1. J lost 2 bases, V lost 6 bases, and 8 bases had no gene match. The CDR3 runs 15 residues. Germline V CDR1 and CDR2: MNHEY, SMNVEV (reference sequence). The CDR3 protein is CASSRTRGRQETQYF. Written as DNA, the CDR3 is TGTGCCAGCAGCCGAACCAGGGGGCGTCAAGAGACCCAGTACTTC.

V gene TRBV30 combines with J gene TRBJ1-1; unclear D gene. Germline-derived CDR1 and CDR2 are GTSNPN and SVGIG (reference sequence). V was pared by 0 bases and J by 11 bases, with 10 bases between. The CDR3 totals 11 residues. The CDR3 reads CAWSVLGLAFF. DNA for the CDR3: TGTGCCTGGAGTGTACTAGGGTTGGCTTTCTTT.

The chain employs TRBV5-5 and TRBJ1-5; no clear D gene. Trimming took 0 bases from V and 0 from J, leaving 10 bases between them. CDR1 is SGHKS, CDR2 YYEKEE, per germline (reference sequence). CDR3 length: 16 residues. The CDR3 loop reads CASSLVPSDSNQPQHF. The CDR3 region has the DNA TGTGCCAGCAGCTTGGTCCCCAGTGATAGCAATCAGCCCCAGCATTTT.

The CDR3 spells CASTMTGGNNEQFF. As DNA, the CDR3 is TGTGCCAGCACCATGACAGGGGGTAACAATGAGCAGTTCTTC. The chain carries TRBV6-1 and TRBJ2-1, with 9 bases that match TRBD1. Looked up from germline, CDR1 is MNHNS and CDR2 is SASEGT. The CDR3 has 14 residues. Trimming cost V 7 bases and J 5 bases; bases outside gene matches: 6.

Points on this clonotype: The germline gene is not matched at one end of the junction; a read error may be the cause. The CDR3 DNA sequence: TGTGCCAGCCCACCGTATCAGGGTGAGACCCAGTACTTC. This translates into CASPPYQGETQYF. The chain links TRBV18 to TRBJ2-5; TRBD1 is a possible D gene (5 bases). There are 13 residues in the CDR3. CDR1 and CDR2 from the germline V gene are KGHSH and LQKENI.

The sample holds many counts of this clonotype. This chain connects TRBV4-1 to TRBJ2-3, with 10 nucleotides matching TRBD1. The CDR3 contains 18 residues. The J segment lost 0 bases and the V segment lost 3 bases, leaving 9 bases of the junction unmatched. The germline gives CDR1 MGHRA, CDR2 YSYEKL. The CDR3 coding sequence is TGCGCCAGCAGCCAGACCGGGACAGGGGTGGGTAGCACAGATACGCAGTATTTT. It translates to CASSQTGTGVGSTDTQYF.

This clonotype was seen repeatedly, ten times or more. V is TRBV6-1 and J is TRBJ2-7; 14 bases line up with TRBD2. V dropped 9 bases and J dropped 5; count of bases not matched to a gene: 3. The germline CDR1 and CDR2 sequences are MNHNS and SASEGT. The CDR3 sequence is 13 residues long. The CDR3 sequence: CASRLAGGDEQYF. As DNA, the CDR3 is TGTGCCAGTCGACTAGCGGGAGGGGACGAGCAGTACTTC.

Notes on this clonotype: A much bigger clone sits one base away, suggesting this may be a read error. The genes are TRBV5-8 and TRBJ1-5; no reliable D call. The CDR3 extends over 14 amino acids. The germline gives CDR1 SGHTS, CDR2 YDEGEE. CDR3: CANSLYLSNQPQHF. The CDR3 region has the DNA TGTGCCAACAGCTTGTATCTTAGCAATCAGCCCCAGCATTTT.

This clonotype showed up many times. The chain links TRBV7-9 to TRBJ2-3, with no clear D. This CDR3 region has 15 residues. Deletions cut 5 bases from V and 11 bases from J, with 23 bases between. CDR1 is SEHNR and CDR2 is FQNEAQ in the germline V gene (reference sequence). The CDR3 reads CASSHISTGAVLQYF. CDR3 DNA: TGTGCCAGCAGCCACATAAGTACTGGTGCCGTATTGCAGTATTTT.